A selection of T cell receptor beta chains follows, all from one sample in a study of T cell responses to AZD1222 COVID-19 vaccine. Data came from immunoSEQ multiplex PCR; TCRdb stores just in-frame clones and leaves some out. The table has some 58,000 clones, about 87% seen once. This specimen consisted of peripheral blood, obtained on day 0 of AZD1222 vaccination. These receptors were collected from an adult in good health. CDR3s include the opening cysteine and the closing phenylalanine or tryptophan. D genes are given only for firm matches. Expanded clones get a size class; other rows say once, few or many, or leave the size out.

clone size: -
J gene: TRBJ2-7
V gene: TRBV12-3/TRBV12-4
D gene: -
CDR3 protein: CASGGAHYEQYF
CDR3 DNA: TGTGCCAGCGGAGGAGCGCACTACGAGCAGTACTTC

clone size: -
J gene: TRBJ2-2
V gene: TRBV3-1/TRBV3-2
D gene: -
CDR3 protein: CASSQEPELGYTGELFF
CDR3 DNA: TGTGCCAGCAGCCAAGAGCCAGAATTGGGCTACACCGGGGAGCTGTTTTTT

clone size: -
J gene: TRBJ2-1
V gene: TRBV19
D gene: TRBD1
CDR3 protein: CASSERQGDNEQFF
CDR3 DNA: TGTGCCAGTAGTGAGAGACAGGGAGACAATGAGCAGTTCTTC

clone size: once
J gene: TRBJ2-2
V gene: TRBV5-1
D gene: -
CDR3 protein: CASSLEATGELFF
CDR3 DNA: TGCGCCAGCAGCTTAGAGGCCACCGGGGAGCTGTTTTTT

clone size: -
J gene: TRBJ2-1
V gene: TRBV11-3
D gene: TRBD2
CDR3 protein: CASSGRLAGVNEQFF
CDR3 DNA: TGTGCCAGCAGCGGACGACTAGCGGGAGTCAATGAGCAGTTCTTC

clone size: -
J gene: TRBJ2-7
V gene: TRBV5-4
D gene: TRBD2
CDR3 protein: CASSPGGGSGYEQYF
CDR3 DNA: TGTGCCAGCAGCCCTGGGGGGGGATCGGGCTACGAGCAGTACTTC

clone size: -
J gene: TRBJ1-2
V gene: TRBV6-5
D gene: -
CDR3 protein: CASSRTPGDYGYTF
CDR3 DNA: TGTGCCAGCAGTCGTACACCTGGGGACTATGGCTACACCTTC

clone size: -
J gene: TRBJ2-7
V gene: TRBV5-4
D gene: -
CDR3 protein: CASSLYGHEQYF
CDR3 DNA: TGTGCCAGCAGCTTGTATGGGCACGAGCAGTACTTC

clone size: -
J gene: TRBJ2-2
V gene: TRBV27
D gene: TRBD1
CDR3 protein: CASSLSRRDRGTGELFF
CDR3 DNA: TGTGCCAGCAGTTTATCGCGGAGGGACAGGGGTACCGGGGAGCTGTTTTTT

clone size: -
J gene: TRBJ1-1
V gene: TRBV6-1
D gene: TRBD1
CDR3 protein: CASSEQGQTGATEAFF
CDR3 DNA: TGTGCCAGCAGTGAACAGGGACAGACGGGGGCCACTGAAGCTTTCTTT

clone size: -
J gene: TRBJ1-6
V gene: TRBV21-1
D gene: -
CDR3 protein: CASSKNCKGTPLHF
CDR3 DNA: TGTGCCAGCAGCAAAAATTGTAAGGGAACCCCACTCCACTTT

clone size: -
J gene: TRBJ1-6
V gene: TRBV9
D gene: -
CDR3 protein: CASSVAADNSPLHF
CDR3 DNA: TGTGCCAGCAGCGTAGCGGCGGATAATTCACCCCTCCACTTT

clone size: -
J gene: TRBJ2-7
V gene: TRBV19
D gene: -
CDR3 protein: CASRQGDYFNGEQYF
CDR3 DNA: TGTGCCAGTAGACAGGGAGACTACTTCAATGGCGAGCAGTACTTC

clone size: -
J gene: TRBJ1-1
V gene: TRBV25-1
D gene: TRBD1
CDR3 protein: CASSVKGRGPPFFF
CDR3 DNA: TGTGCCAGCAGTGTAAAGGGGAGGGGGCCTCCCTTTTTCTTT

clone size: -
J gene: TRBJ2-5
V gene: TRBV2
D gene: TRBD1
CDR3 protein: CASSYRGPETQYF
CDR3 DNA: TGTGCCAGCAGTTACAGGGGGCCGGAGACCCAGTACTTC

clone size: -
J gene: TRBJ1-2
V gene: TRBV5-6
D gene: -
CDR3 protein: CASSRPSRYGYTF
CDR3 DNA: TGTGCCAGCAGCCGCCCGAGCCGCTATGGCTACACCTTC

clone size: -
J gene: TRBJ1-1
V gene: TRBV27
D gene: TRBD1
CDR3 protein: CASSFTGAEAFF
CDR3 DNA: TGTGCCAGCAGTTTCACAGGGGCTGAAGCTTTCTTT

clone size: -
J gene: TRBJ1-5
V gene: TRBV28
D gene: TRBD1
CDR3 protein: CASSYRDRRSNQPQHF
CDR3 DNA: TGTGCCAGCAGTTACCGGGACAGACGTAGCAATCAGCCCCAGCATTTT

clone size: -
J gene: TRBJ2-3
V gene: TRBV10-3
D gene: -
CDR3 protein: CAISDGGVRLASTDTQYF
CDR3 DNA: TGTGCCATCAGTGACGGAGGAGTTCGTCTAGCGAGCACAGATACGCAGTATTTT

clone size: few
J gene: TRBJ1-1
V gene: TRBV10-3
D gene: -
CDR3 protein: CAISESQGPAFF
CDR3 DNA: TGTGCCATCAGTGAGTCTCAGGGCCCAGCTTTCTTT

clone size: -
J gene: TRBJ2-3
V gene: TRBV24-1
D gene: -
CDR3 protein: CATSGRENTDTQYF
CDR3 DNA: TGTGCCACCAGCGGGCGGGAAAACACAGATACGCAGTATTTT

clone size: once
J gene: TRBJ1-4
V gene: TRBV4-2
D gene: TRBD1
CDR3 protein: CASSQRLAQTGTDEKLFF
CDR3 DNA: TGTGCCAGCAGCCAAAGATTGGCCCAGACAGGGACGGATGAAAAACTGTTTTTT